Given below is one TCR beta chain in context. This sample was included in a study of blood T cell repertoires in COVID-19. CDR3 length: 16 residues. The V and J ends lost 2 bases and 1 base, in that order; junction bases with no gene match: 4. From germline, CDR1 is ENHRY and CDR2 SYGVKD. The protocol was immunoSEQ multiplex PCR, while the TCRdb copy is restricted to in-frame clones and leaves out a portion. The top ten hold around 0.92% of the sample, which has about 280,000 clones, approximately 86% seen once. All enrollees were roughly 18 to 89 years old and from 25 or so US areas. Two negative PCRs, clearance, or symptom resolution characterized the recovered Cohort 3 donors.

Sequenced material: PBMCs or T cells enriched from blood (not recorded which). This chain joins TRBV10-3 and TRBJ2-7; 11 bases are a match to TRBD1. The receptor was derived from a woman aged 25 to 39 who had recovered from COVID-19. CDR3 region: CAISEVGTGGSYEQYF. Here the CDR3 DNA reads TGTGCCATCAGTGAGGTGGGGACAGGGGGTTCCTACGAGCAGTACTTC.